These 27 T cell receptor beta chains were all obtained from the same sample, sequenced in a study of blood T cell repertoires in COVID-19. Clones were sequenced by immunoSEQ multiplex PCR, and TCRdb holds only the in-frame ones, with some missing. The sample lists 200,000 to 300,000 clones; around nine tenths were seen once. The material sequenced was PBMCs or T cells enriched from blood (not recorded which). These receptors all come from a woman between 40 and 55 years old who had been exposed to COVID-19.

This rearrangement joins TRBV7-6 to TRBJ2-1; weak D call: TRBD1 (5 bases). The CDR3 spans 15 residues. Germline-derived CDR1 and CDR2 are SGHVS and FNYEAQ. The V and J ends lost 4 bases and 9 bases respectively, with 19 bases between them. The CDR3 nucleotides are TGTGCCAGCAGCTCTTCAAGGGGCTTTGTGACTGAGCAGTTCTTC. Translated, it gives CASSSSRGFVTEQFF.

The chain recombines TRBV2 with TRBJ1-2, with D perhaps TRBD1 (5 bases). The CDR3 runs 14 residues. The ends were cut back, 7 bases at V and 0 bases at J, with 12 bases in the middle. Germline values: CDR1 SNHLY, CDR2 FYNNEI. Here the CDR3 reads CASNPGGSNYGYTF. CDR3 coding DNA: TGTGCCAGCAATCCGGGGGGGTCTAACTATGGCTACACCTTC.

The chain uses TRBV6-5 and TRBJ2-7; a weak D match, TRBD2 (6 bases). The CDR3 totals 15 residues. The germline gives CDR1 MNHEY, CDR2 SVGAGI. Trimming shortened V by 0 bases and J by 5 bases, and 14 bases separated the two germline ends. The CDR3 is CASSYSSLGGNEQYF. The CDR3 nucleotides read TGTGCCAGCAGTTACTCGAGTTTGGGGGGAAACGAGCAGTACTTC.

The table lists this clone with a count of one. V and J are TRBV11-1 and TRBJ2-5; 7 bases line up with TRBD2. V lost 1 base, J lost 2 bases, and 4 bases stayed unmatched. CDR1 is SGHAT, CDR2 FQDESV, per germline (reference sequence). The CDR3 contains 15 residues. Here the CDR3 DNA reads TGTGCCAGCAGCTTAGGGCCTAGCGGACAAGAGACCCAGTACTTC. Its translation is CASSLGPSGQETQYF.

This chain uses TRBV11-2 with TRBJ1-6, with D maybe TRBD1 (6 bases). The ends were cut back, 0 bases at V and 6 bases at J, with 21 bases in the middle. The CDR3 is made up of 19 amino acids. Germline CDR1 is SGHAT and CDR2 is FQNNGV. CDR3 sequence: CASSLDPQSRGLFNSPLHF. CDR3 nucleotide sequence: TGTGCCAGCAGCTTAGACCCCCAGTCCAGGGGTCTTTTTAATTCACCCCTCCACTTT.

The chain carries TRBV20-1 and TRBJ2-1; 7 bases line up with TRBD2. CDR1 is DFQATT and CDR2 is SNEGSKA in the germline V gene (reference sequence). This CDR3 has 14 residues. V lost 3 bases, J lost 8 bases, and 10 bases stayed unmatched. CDR3 DNA: TGCAGTGCTAGTGGTAGGACTAGTATCTATGAGCAGTTCTTC. It translates to CSASGRTSIYEQFF.

The rearrangement joins TRBV7-3 to TRBJ1-3; no definite D call. Trimming removed 3 bases from V and 2 bases from J, with 11 bases in between. The germline CDR1 and CDR2 sequences are SGHTA and FQGTGA. This CDR3 has 15 amino acids. The CDR3 DNA is TGTGCCAGCAGCTTCGGGTTTGGCCCTGGAAACACCATATATTTT. Translating gives CASSFGFGPGNTIYF. The full variable domain, with the rest looked up from reference TRBV7-3 and TRBJ1-3, is GAGVSQTPSNKVTEKGKYVELRCDPISGHTALYWYRQSLGQGPEFLIYFQGTGAADDSGLPNDRFFAVRPEGSVSTLKIQRTERGDSAVYLCASSFGFGPGNTIYFGEGSWLTVV.

The chain has TRBV27 and TRBJ1-2; tentative D call: TRBD1 (6 bases). This CDR3 region has 13 residues. CDR1 and CDR2 from the germline V gene are MNHEY and SMNVEV (reference sequence). V gave up 4 bases and J gave up 2 bases, with 8 bases separating them. DNA for the CDR3: TGTGCCAGCAGTTCGGGACACAACTATGGCTACACCTTC. Translation gives CASSSGHNYGYTF.

The chain employs TRBV5-5 and TRBJ1-2; D not certain. Germline V gene sequence: CDR1 SGHKS, CDR2 YYEKEE (reference sequence). V lost 0 bases and J lost 8, with 11 bases in between. The CDR3 extends over 13 amino acids. The CDR3 here is CASSLAAGVGYTF. CDR3 sequence (DNA): TGTGCCAGCAGCTTGGCCGCGGGTGTCGGCTACACCTTC. Full variable domain (rest looked up from reference TRBV5-5 and TRBJ1-2): DAGVTQSPTHLIKTRGQQVTLRCSPISGHKSVSWYQQVLGQGPQFIFQYYEKEERGRGNFPDRFSARQFPNYSSELNVNALLLGDSALYLCASSLAAGVGYTFGSGTRLTVV.

The chain uses TRBV2 and TRBJ2-7; D gene ambiguous. Trimming removed 6 bases from V and 3 bases from J, with 9 bases in between. Germline values: CDR1 SNHLY, CDR2 FYNNEI. This CDR3 spans 12 amino acids. CDR3 in amino acids: CASRGSYYEQYF. In DNA, the CDR3 is TGTGCCAGCAGGGGCTCTTACTACGAGCAGTACTTC.

The gene calls are TRBV10-3 and TRBJ2-1, with TRBD2 as a possible D gene (5 bases). The CDR3 extends over 14 amino acids. From germline, CDR1 is ENHRY and CDR2 SYGVKD. V lost 0 bases and J lost 3, with 6 bases in between. The CDR3 nucleotides read TGTGCCATCAGTGAGTCGGGGAGCTACAATGAGCAGTTCTTC. Amino acid sequence: CAISESGSYNEQFF.

The chain uses TRBV5-1 and TRBJ2-1; D perhaps matches TRBD2 (6 bases). CDR3 length: 15 amino acids. V was cut by 0 bases and J by 2 bases, with 9 bases left in between. CDR1 and CDR2 (germline): SGHRS, YFSETQ. The CDR3 DNA follows: TGCGCCAGCAGCTTGGTGGAGGGACCCTACAATGAGCAGTTCTTC. It translates to CASSLVEGPYNEQFF. The whole variable domain, filled in from reference TRBV5-1 and TRBJ2-1, reads KAGVTQTPRYLIKTRGQQVTLSCSPISGHRSVSWYQQTPGQGLQFLFEYFSETQRNKGNFPGRFSGRQFSNSRSEMNVSTLELGDSALYLCASSLVEGPYNEQFFGPGTRLTVL.

This sequence joins TRBV9 and TRBJ1-6, with TRBD1 as a possible D gene (6 bases). Trimming shortened V by 3 bases and J by 0 bases, and 13 bases separated the two germline ends. Germline V gene sequence: CDR1 SGDLS, CDR2 YYNGEE. The CDR3 totals 17 residues. The DNA of the CDR3 is TGTGCCAGCAGCGCTTCAGGGGTAAACTCCTATAATTCACCCCTCCACTTT. This encodes CASSASGVNSYNSPLHF.

The genes are TRBV6-4 and TRBJ2-3; 9 nucleotides align to TRBD2. V shed 2 bases and J 0 bases; nucleotides not matched to a gene: 0. This CDR3 region has 15 residues. Germline CDR1 is MRHNA and CDR2 is SNTAGT. The chain's CDR3 is CASSDGTSSTDTQYF. DNA for the CDR3: TGTGCCAGCAGTGACGGGACTAGCAGCACAGATACGCAGTATTTT.

The V gene is TRBV4-1, the J gene TRBJ1-2, with D unresolved. The V end was cut by 1 base, the J end by 4 bases, with 10 bases between. The CDR3 has 14 residues. Germline V CDR1 and CDR2: MGHRA, YSYEKL. CDR3 loop: CASSQVDYGYGYTF. The CDR3 nucleotides are TGCGCCAGCAGCCAAGTTGACTACGGCTATGGCTACACCTTC.

V gene TRBV7-9 combines with J gene TRBJ1-5; 9 bases line up with TRBD1. V dropped 5 bases and J dropped 3; count of bases not matched to a gene: 2. Germline CDR1 SEHNR, CDR2 FQNEAQ (reference sequence). This CDR3 region has 14 residues. CDR3 DNA: TGTGCCAGCAGCCGGACAGGGGTCAATCAGCCCCAGCATTTT. This encodes CASSRTGVNQPQHF.

This chain joins TRBV6-2 or TRBV6-3 and TRBJ2-7; TRBD2 matches 11 bases. Trimming removed 6 bases from V and 3 bases from J; junction bases left unmatched: 7. Per the germline V gene, CDR1 is MNHEY and CDR2 is SVGEGT. There are 15 residues in the CDR3. The chain's CDR3 is CASSRTTSGVYEQYV. CDR3 in DNA: TGTGCCAGCAGCCGAACGACTAGCGGGGTCTACGAGCAGTACGTC.

The V and J genes are TRBV27 and TRBJ2-5, with 7 positions matching TRBD1. The J segment lost 5 bases and the V segment lost 5 bases, leaving 5 bases of the junction unmatched. The CDR3 extends over 13 amino acids. The germline CDR1 and CDR2 sequences are MNHEY and SMNVEV (reference sequence). CDR3 sequence (DNA): TGTGCCAGCAGTCCCAGGGGGTCTGAGACCCAGTACTTC. This gives the protein CASSPRGSETQYF.

The chain uses TRBV4-3 and TRBJ1-1; a possible D gene is TRBD1 (6 bases). There are 19 residues in the CDR3. Trimming shortened V by 1 base and J by 1 base, and 22 bases separated the two germline ends. Germline V gives CDR1 LGHNA, CDR2 YSLEER. The CDR3 DNA follows: TGCGCCAGCAGCCAAGTTCAGGGGACGAACTCAAGGCGGAACACTGAAGCTTTCTTT. It encodes CASSQVQGTNSRRNTEAFF.

This clone was observed a few times. V is TRBV4-1 and J is TRBJ1-6; unclear D gene. Looked up from germline, CDR1 is MGHRA and CDR2 is YSYEKL. The CDR3 runs to 15 residues. Trimming took off 1 base at V and 7 bases at J, with 11 bases between the two ends. The CDR3 loop is CASSQVKGGNSPLHF. In nucleotides, the CDR3 is TGCGCCAGCAGCCAAGTTAAGGGAGGGAATTCACCCCTCCACTTT.

The chain links TRBV13 to TRBJ2-1; the D gene is possibly TRBD1 (5 bases). The V end lost 5 bases, the J end lost 4 bases, and 12 bases lay between the germline ends. This CDR3 is built from 14 residues. The germline gives CDR1 PRHDT, CDR2 FYEKMQ (reference sequence). CDR3 loop: CASSTRQLYNEQFF. In DNA form, the CDR3 reads TGTGCCAGCAGCACCCGACAGCTTTACAATGAGCAGTTCTTC. The variable domain in full, completed from reference TRBV13 and TRBJ2-1, reads AAGVIQSPRHLIKEKRETATLKCYPIPRHDTVYWYQQGPGQDPQFLISFYEKMQSDKGSIPDRFSAQQFSDYHSELNMSSLELGDSALYFCASSTRQLYNEQFFGPGTRLTVL.

This chain joins TRBV10-3 and TRBJ2-2; 14 nucleotides line up with TRBD2. This CDR3 comprises 18 residues. V was pared by 4 bases and J by 2 bases, with 6 bases of the junction left unmatched. Germline assignment: CDR1 ENHRY and CDR2 SYGVKD. The CDR3 sequence: CAISGPTSGGANTGELFF. CDR3 coding DNA: TGTGCCATCAGTGGGCCGACTAGCGGGGGGGCCAACACCGGGGAGCTGTTTTTT.

The chain couples TRBV7-2 to TRBJ2-3, with D maybe TRBD1 (6 bases). The ends were cut back, 6 bases at V and 3 bases at J, with 16 bases in the middle. The length of the CDR3 is 15 residues. Germline V gene data show CDR1 as SGHTA and CDR2 as FQGNSA. CDR3 loop: CASSSTGLRTDTQYF. CDR3 nucleotide sequence: TGTGCCAGCAGTTCAACAGGGTTGAGGACAGATACGCAGTATTTT.

The rearrangement links TRBV30 to TRBJ1-5; 8 bases agree with TRBD1. V lost 2 bases to trimming and J lost 5 bases; unmatched junction nucleotides: 2. Per the germline V gene, CDR1 is GTSNPN and CDR2 is SVGIG (reference sequence). The CDR3 loop spans 13 amino acids. The CDR3 loop reads CAWSNRGYQPQHF. The CDR3 bases are TGTGCCTGGAGTAACAGGGGGTATCAGCCCCAGCATTTT.

This clone was seen a handful of times. The chain couples TRBV29-1 to TRBJ2-1, with a possible D match to TRBD2 (5 bases). The CDR3 contains 12 residues. The germline V and J ends were trimmed by 7 bases and 7 bases, with 14 bases remaining between them. Germline V gene sequence: CDR1 SQVTM, CDR2 ANQGSEA. CDR3 residues: CSAGRGENEQFF. The CDR3, as DNA: TGCAGCGCCGGCCGGGGAGAGAATGAGCAGTTCTTC.

This sequence joins TRBV5-4 and TRBJ2-1; no clear D. Per the germline V gene, CDR1 is SGHNT and CDR2 is YYREEE (reference sequence). Trimming cost V 0 bases and J 0 bases, with 7 bases left between them. CDR3 length: 15 residues. CDR3 residues: CASSLGAISYNEQFF. The DNA of the CDR3 is TGTGCCAGCAGCTTGGGGGCTATCTCCTACAATGAGCAGTTCTTC.

V gene TRBV6-4 combines with J gene TRBJ2-1; 9 bases align to TRBD2. Germline loops: CDR1 MRHNA, CDR2 SNTAGT. The CDR3 spans 19 residues. The V gene end was trimmed by 0 bases and the J gene end by 3 bases; junction bases not matched to a gene: 12. The CDR3 DNA reads TGTGCCAGCAGTGACTCGGCAGCCACTGGCGGGGGGGACTACAATGAGCAGTTCTTC. Translated, it gives CASSDSAATGGGDYNEQFF.